These T cell receptor beta chains were read from a single sample in a study of metastatic and nonmetastatic thyroid tumors. Through MiXCR, TCRdb re-clonotyped the PCR reads. This sample has fewer than 30,000 clones, with roughly 19% found just once. The specimen was blood. Source of these receptors: a male donor with papillary thyroid cancer or a benign thyroid nodule (not recorded which). Some clones in this sample may be carry-over from other donors' samples. CDR3s include the opening cysteine and the closing phenylalanine or tryptophan. The order of the fields is V gene, clone size, D gene, J gene, CDR3 protein, CDR3 DNA. A D gene is named only where the DNA matches it firmly. Where a row states a size, it is once, few, many or the class of an expanded clone; other rows omit it.

>TRBV5-1|many|NA|TRBJ2-5
CASSRLDGELETQYF
TGCGCCAGCAGCCGTTTGGACGGTGAGCTAGAGACCCAGTACTTC
>TRBV20-1|many|NA|TRBJ2-1
CSARDRTSRYNEQFF
TGCAGTGCTAGAGATCGAACGTCCCGCTACAATGAGCAGTTCTTC
>TRBV7-8|many|NA|TRBJ2-7
CASSRVYEQYF
TGTGCCAGCAGTAGAGTCTACGAGCAGTACTTC
>TRBV27|many|NA|TRBJ1-6
CASSLYQSSYNSPLHF
TGTGCCAGCAGTTTATATCAGAGCTCCTATAATTCACCCCTCCACTTT
>TRBV7-9|NA|TRBD1|TRBJ2-7
CASSPGQGNHEQYF
TGTGCCAGCAGCCCTGGACAGGGGAATCACGAGCAGTACTTC
>TRBV18|many|TRBD1|TRBJ2-3
CASSPQDRGTDTQYF
TGTGCCAGCTCACCGCAGGACAGGGGCACAGATACGCAGTATTTT
>TRBV27|NA|NA|TRBJ2-2
CASILEVGSGELFF
TGTGCCAGCATCCTGGAGGTGGGGTCCGGGGAGCTGTTTTTT
>TRBV2|many|NA|TRBJ1-5
CVSSVYSNQPQHF
TGTGTCAGCAGTGTTTATAGCAATCAGCCCCAGCATTTT
>TRBV4-2|NA|NA|TRBJ2-7
CASSQCTGTYEQYF
TGTGCCAGCAGCCAGTGTACAGGCACCTACGAGCAGTACTTC
>TRBV5-1|many|TRBD1|TRBJ2-1
CASSPFGQGRNNEQFF
TGCGCCAGCAGCCCCTTCGGACAGGGTCGAAACAATGAGCAGTTCTTC
>TRBV19|many|TRBD1|TRBJ2-3
CASSHRGRTDTQYF
TGTGCCAGTAGCCACAGGGGGCGAACAGATACGCAGTATTTT
>TRBV5-1|few|NA|TRBJ2-5
CASSLGASHNQETQYF
TGCGCCAGCAGCTTGGGGGCCTCGCACAACCAAGAGACCCAGTACTTC
>TRBV3-1|many|NA|TRBJ1-1
CASSQVRGKNTEAFF
TGTGCCAGCAGCCAAGTTAGGGGAAAAAACACTGAAGCTTTCTTT
>TRBV2|NA|TRBD1|TRBJ2-7
CASSYQGASYEQYF
TGTGCCAGCAGTTACCAGGGGGCATCCTACGAGCAGTACTTC
>TRBV19|NA|NA|TRBJ2-6
CASIRSESGANVLTF
TGTGCCAGTATCCGGTCTGAATCTGGGGCCAACGTCCTGACTTTC
>TRBV2|many|NA|TRBJ1-1
CASRVGQGNAEAFF
TGTGCCAGCAGGGTGGGACAAGGAAACGCTGAAGCTTTCTTT
>TRBV20-1|many|NA|TRBJ2-7
CSARAGNSYEQYF
TGCAGTGCTAGAGCCGGAAACTCCTACGAGCAGTACTTC
>TRBV19|many|TRBD2|TRBJ2-7
CASSHGTSGEQYF
TGTGCCAGTAGTCACGGGACTAGCGGCGAGCAGTACTTC
>TRBV20-1|NA|NA|TRBJ2-7
CSARVGPPVNDQYF
TGCAGTGCTAGAGTAGGTCCACCTGTCAACGATCAGTACTTC
>TRBV3-1|many|NA|TRBJ2-1
CASSRGRSSYNEQFF
TGTGCCAGCAGCCGGGGAAGGAGCTCCTACAATGAGCAGTTCTTC
>TRBV6-4|few|TRBD2|TRBJ2-6
CASSYSSGVANVLTF
TGTGCCAGCAGTTACTCTAGCGGTGTGGCCAACGTCCTGACTTTC
>TRBV10-1|few|NA|TRBJ1-1
CASSKGENTEAFF
TGCGCCAGCAGTAAAGGGGAGAACACTGAAGCTTTCTTT
>TRBV20-1|many|TRBD1|TRBJ2-7
CSARDGRARGTYEQYF
TGCAGTGCTAGAGATGGTAGGGCCAGGGGGACGTACGAGCAGTACTTC
>TRBV20-1|NA|TRBD1|TRBJ2-7
CINSRGIDEQYF
TGCATCAATTCCAGGGGGATCGACGAGCAGTACTTC
>TRBV7-2|many|TRBD2|TRBJ2-5
CASSLARGGETQYF
TGTGCCAGCAGCTTAGCGCGGGGGGGGGAGACCCAGTACTTC
>TRBV11-2|once|NA|TRBJ2-1
CASSLFRGGEAYNEQFF
TGTGCCAGCAGCCTTTTTCGAGGGGGAGAGGCATACAATGAGCAGTTCTTC
>TRBV27|many|NA|TRBJ1-1
CASAPSNTEAFF
TGTGCCAGCGCCCCTTCTAACACTGAAGCTTTCTTT
>TRBV20-1|many|NA|TRBJ1-4
CSAGSGRGEKLFF
TGCAGTGCTGGGTCGGGGCGAGGTGAAAAACTGTTTTTT
>TRBV4-1|many|TRBD1|TRBJ1-5
CASSQYLLKTGGGNQPQHF
TGCGCCAGCAGCCAATACTTATTGAAGACAGGGGGCGGCAATCAGCCCCAGCATTTT
>TRBV19|many|NA|TRBJ2-1
CASSIREPDDEQFF
TGTGCCAGTAGTATAAGAGAGCCGGACGATGAGCAGTTCTTC
>TRBV20-1|many|NA|TRBJ1-1
CSAHRGGTEAFF
TGCAGTGCGCACCGAGGGGGGACTGAAGCTTTCTTT
>TRBV6-1|many|NA|TRBJ1-2
CASSDPSVGYGYTF
TGTGCCAGCAGTGACCCCTCTGTAGGATATGGCTACACCTTC
>TRBV7-7|many|NA|TRBJ2-2
CASSLARNTGELSF
TGTGCTAGCAGCTTAGCCAGAAACACCGGGGAGCTGTCTTTT
>TRBV2|many|NA|TRBJ1-2
CASSEGLPSYGYTF
TGTGCCAGCAGCGAAGGACTCCCATCCTATGGCTACACCTTC
>TRBV19|many|TRBD1|TRBJ2-5
CASSIGQGAETQYF
TGTGCCAGTAGTATCGGACAGGGGGCCGAGACCCAGTACTTC
>TRBV20-1|many|TRBD2|TRBJ2-1
CSAQLAGSSDEQFF
TGCAGTGCTCAACTAGCGGGAAGTTCGGATGAGCAGTTCTTC
>TRBV11-1|NA|TRBD2|TRBJ2-1
CASSQLAGGSNEQLF
TGCGCCAGCAGCCAACTAGCGGGAGGATCGAATGAGCAGCTCTTC
>TRBV6-1|few|NA|TRBJ2-1
CASSGVSNNEQFF
TGTGCCAGCAGTGGGGTCAGCAACAATGAGCAGTTCTTC
>TRBV28|many|NA|TRBJ2-3
CASSLTPDTQYF
TGTGCCAGCAGCCTCACTCCAGATACGCAGTATTTT
>TRBV30|many|TRBD1|TRBJ2-6
CAWDRGLGANVLTF
TGTGCCTGGGACAGGGGGCTAGGGGCCAACGTCCTGACTTTC
>TRBV20-1|many|TRBD2|TRBJ2-7
CSARDVAGEDEQYF
TGCAGTGCTAGAGATGTAGCGGGAGAAGACGAGCAGTACTTC
>TRBV6-1|many|NA|TRBJ2-5
CASSPQGFKETQYF
TGTGCCAGCAGCCCCCAGGGTTTTAAAGAGACCCAGTACTTC
>TRBV2|many|NA|TRBJ1-3
CASSEWSSGNTIYF
TGTGCCAGCAGTGAATGGAGCTCTGGAAACACCATATATTTT
>TRBV4-2|NA|NA|TRBJ2-7
CASSQGQTSYEQYF
TGTGCCAGCAGCCAAGGACAGACCTCCTACGAGCAGTACTTC
>TRBV20-1|many|TRBD2|TRBJ2-3
CSASAWRGVDTDTQYF
TGCAGTGCTAGCGCCTGGCGGGGGGTAGACACAGATACGCAGTATTTT
>TRBV27|few|NA|TRBJ2-7
CASSTRTIGNPHEQYF
TGTGCCAGCAGTACAAGGACTATCGGAAATCCCCACGAGCAGTACTTC
>TRBV20-1|many|NA|TRBJ1-5
CSARDWAGEGNQPQHF
TGCAGTGCTAGAGATTGGGCAGGGGAGGGCAATCAGCCCCAGCATTTT
>TRBV6-2/TRBV6-3|NA|NA|TRBJ2-1
CASKVDRETNEQFF
TGTGCCAGCAAGGTGGACAGAGAGACCAATGAGCAGTTCTTC
>TRBV27|NA|TRBD2|TRBJ2-1
CASNGLVNNQQLF
TGTGCCAGCAACGGACTAGTTAACAATCAGCAGTTATTC
>TRBV20-1|many|NA|TRBJ1-3
CSAKWGGTIYF
TGCAGTGCGAAATGGGGGGGCACCATATATTTT
>TRBV6-4|many|NA|TRBJ2-2
CASSVKRPANTGELFF
TGTGCCAGCAGTGTCAAGAGGCCGGCGAACACCGGGGAGCTGTTTTTT
>TRBV4-1|medium-sized|NA|TRBJ1-2
CASREPGRLNYGYTF
TGCGCCAGCAGAGAGCCGGGACGGTTAAACTATGGCTACACCTTC
>TRBV7-2|NA|NA|TRBJ2-1
CASNIPPGDEQFF
TGTGCCAGCAACATTCCCCCGGGCGATGAGCAGTTCTTC
>TRBV6-2/TRBV6-3|many|NA|TRBJ2-6
CASSYLNIAISRSGANVLTF
TGTGCCAGCAGTTACCTGAACATTGCAATCTCCCGCTCTGGGGCCAACGTCCTGACTTTC
>TRBV27|NA|TRBD1|TRBJ2-7
CASSVSDRGYEQYF
TGTGCCAGCAGTGTATCCGACAGGGGCTACGAGCAGTACTTC
>TRBV5-4|many|NA|TRBJ1-1
CASSLRAGSNTEAFF
TGTGCCAGCAGCCTTCGTGCAGGCTCGAACACTGAAGCTTTCTTT
>TRBV10-1|many|NA|TRBJ1-1
CASSEGGTEAFF
TGCGCCAGCAGTGAAGGGGGCACTGAAGCTTTCTTT
>TRBV10-2|many|TRBD2|TRBJ2-1
CASSDWLAGGHEQFF
TGCGCCAGCAGTGATTGGCTAGCGGGAGGACATGAGCAGTTCTTC
>TRBV20-1|NA|NA|TRBJ2-1
CSARTSPGDEQFF
TGCAGTGCGAGGACTTCCCCGGGGGATGAGCAGTTCTTC